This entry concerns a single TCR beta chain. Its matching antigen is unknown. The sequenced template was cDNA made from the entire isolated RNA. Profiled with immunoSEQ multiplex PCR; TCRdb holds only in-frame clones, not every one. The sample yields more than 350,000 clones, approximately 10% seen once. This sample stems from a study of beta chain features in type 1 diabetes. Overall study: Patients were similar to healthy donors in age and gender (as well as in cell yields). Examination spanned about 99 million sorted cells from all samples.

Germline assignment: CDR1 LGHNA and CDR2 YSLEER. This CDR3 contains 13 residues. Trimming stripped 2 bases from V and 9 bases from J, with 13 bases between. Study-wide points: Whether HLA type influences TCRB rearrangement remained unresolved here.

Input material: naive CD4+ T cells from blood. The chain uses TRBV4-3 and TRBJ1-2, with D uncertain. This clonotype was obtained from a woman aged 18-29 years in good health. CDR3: CASSQLPFGSYTF. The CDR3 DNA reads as TGCGCCAGCAGCCAACTTCCGTTTGGGAGCTACACCTTC.